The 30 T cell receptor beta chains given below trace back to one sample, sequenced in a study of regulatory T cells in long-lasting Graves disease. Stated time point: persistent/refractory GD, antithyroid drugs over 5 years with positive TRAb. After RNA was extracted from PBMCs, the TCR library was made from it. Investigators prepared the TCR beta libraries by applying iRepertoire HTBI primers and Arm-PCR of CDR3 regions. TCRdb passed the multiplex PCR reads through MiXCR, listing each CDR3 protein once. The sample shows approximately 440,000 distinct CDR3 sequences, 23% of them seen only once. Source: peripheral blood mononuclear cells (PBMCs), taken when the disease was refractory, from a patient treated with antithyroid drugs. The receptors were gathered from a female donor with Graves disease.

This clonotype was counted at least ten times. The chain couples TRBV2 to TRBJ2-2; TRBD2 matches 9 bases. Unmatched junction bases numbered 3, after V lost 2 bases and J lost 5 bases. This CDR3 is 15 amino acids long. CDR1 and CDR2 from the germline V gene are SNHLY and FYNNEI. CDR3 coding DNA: TGTGCCAGCAGTGAATGGCTAGCGGGGACCGGGGAGCTGTTTTTT. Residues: CASSEWLAGTGELFF.

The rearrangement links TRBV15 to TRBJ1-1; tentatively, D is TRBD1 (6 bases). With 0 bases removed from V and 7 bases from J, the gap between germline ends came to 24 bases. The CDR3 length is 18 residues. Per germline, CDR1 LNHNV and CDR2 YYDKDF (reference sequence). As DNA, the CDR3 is TGTGCCACCAGCAGAGATTTCGGGCCCGGGGGGGGCTCGGATGAAGCTTTCTTT. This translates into CATSRDFGPGGGSDEAFF. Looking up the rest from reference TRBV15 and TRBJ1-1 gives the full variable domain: DAMVIQNPRYQVTQFGKPVTLSCSQTLNHNVMYWYQQKSSQAPKLLFHYYDKDFNNEADTPDNFQSRRPNTSFCFLDIRSPGLGDTAMYLCATSRDFGPGGGSDEAFFGQGTRLTVV.

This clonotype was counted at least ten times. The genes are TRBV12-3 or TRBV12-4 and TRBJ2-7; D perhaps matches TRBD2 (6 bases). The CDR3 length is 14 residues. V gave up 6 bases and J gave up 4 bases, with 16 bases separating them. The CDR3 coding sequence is TGTGCCAGCAGCCCTCGGGACGGGAGATACGAGCAGTACTTC. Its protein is CASSPRDGRYEQYF.

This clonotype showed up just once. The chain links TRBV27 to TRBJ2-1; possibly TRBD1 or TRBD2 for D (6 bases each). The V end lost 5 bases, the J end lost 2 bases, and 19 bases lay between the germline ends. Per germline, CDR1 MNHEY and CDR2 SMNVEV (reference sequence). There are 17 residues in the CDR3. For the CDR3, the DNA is TGTGCCAGCAGTGACCAAAGGGGGGCGGGCACCTACAATGAGCAGTTCTTC. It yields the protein CASSDQRGAGTYNEQFF.

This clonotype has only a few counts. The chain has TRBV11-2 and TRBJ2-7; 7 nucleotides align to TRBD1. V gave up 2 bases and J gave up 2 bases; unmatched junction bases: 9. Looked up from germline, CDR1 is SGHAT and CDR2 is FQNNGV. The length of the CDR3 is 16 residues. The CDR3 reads CASSLRPAGTAYEQYF. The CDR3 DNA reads TGTGCCAGCAGCTTAAGGCCCGCCGGGACAGCCTACGAGCAGTACTTC.

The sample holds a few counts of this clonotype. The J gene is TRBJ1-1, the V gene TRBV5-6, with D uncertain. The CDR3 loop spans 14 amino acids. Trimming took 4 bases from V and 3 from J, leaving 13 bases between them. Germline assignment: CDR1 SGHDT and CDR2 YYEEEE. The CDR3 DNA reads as TGTGCCAGCAGCCCGGACCTTGGGGACACTGAAGCTTTCTTT. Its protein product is CASSPDLGDTEAFF. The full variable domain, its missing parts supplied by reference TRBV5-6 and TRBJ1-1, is DAGVTQSPTHLIKTRGQQVTLRCSPKSGHDTVSWYQQALGQGPQFIFQYYEEEERQRGNFPDRFSGHQFPNYSSELNVNALLLGDSALYLCASSPDLGDTEAFFGQGTRLTVV.

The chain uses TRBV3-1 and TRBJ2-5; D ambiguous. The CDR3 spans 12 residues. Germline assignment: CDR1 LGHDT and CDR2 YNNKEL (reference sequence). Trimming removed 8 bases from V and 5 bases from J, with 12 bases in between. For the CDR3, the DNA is TGTGCCAGCCTCGATTTCCGGGAGACCCAGTACTTC. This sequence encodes CASLDFRETQYF.

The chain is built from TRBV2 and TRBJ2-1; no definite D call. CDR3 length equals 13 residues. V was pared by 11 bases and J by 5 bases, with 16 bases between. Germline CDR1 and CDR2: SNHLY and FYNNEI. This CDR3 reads CAEASEFDNEQFF. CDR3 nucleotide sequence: TGTGCCGAGGCATCGGAGTTTGACAATGAGCAGTTCTTC.

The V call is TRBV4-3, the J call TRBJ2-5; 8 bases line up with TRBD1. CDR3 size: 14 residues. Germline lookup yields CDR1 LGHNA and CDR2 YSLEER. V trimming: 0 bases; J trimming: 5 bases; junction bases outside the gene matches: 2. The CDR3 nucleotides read TGCGCCAGCAGCCAAGATAACAGGGGGGAGACCCAGTACTTC. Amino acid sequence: CASSQDNRGETQYF.

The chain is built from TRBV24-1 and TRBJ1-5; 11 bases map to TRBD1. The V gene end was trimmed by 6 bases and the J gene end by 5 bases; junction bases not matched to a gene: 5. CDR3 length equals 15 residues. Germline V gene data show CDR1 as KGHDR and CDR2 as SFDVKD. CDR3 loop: CATSSTGQGDQPQHF. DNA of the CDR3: TGTGCCACCAGTTCAACGGGACAGGGGGATCAGCCCCAGCATTTT.

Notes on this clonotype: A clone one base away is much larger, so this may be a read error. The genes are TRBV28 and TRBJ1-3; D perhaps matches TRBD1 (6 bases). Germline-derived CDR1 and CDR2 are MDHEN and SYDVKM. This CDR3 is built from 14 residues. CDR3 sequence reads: CASSSAGAGSTIYF. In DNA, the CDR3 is TGTGCCAGCAGTTCCGCGGGGGCTGGAAGCACCATATATTTT.

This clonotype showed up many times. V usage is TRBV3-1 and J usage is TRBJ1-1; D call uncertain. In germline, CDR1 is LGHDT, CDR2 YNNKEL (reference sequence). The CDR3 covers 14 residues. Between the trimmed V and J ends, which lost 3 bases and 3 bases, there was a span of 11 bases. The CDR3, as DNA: TGTGCCAGCAGCCATGGCACCGGCCACACTGAAGCTTTCTTT. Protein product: CASSHGTGHTEAFF.

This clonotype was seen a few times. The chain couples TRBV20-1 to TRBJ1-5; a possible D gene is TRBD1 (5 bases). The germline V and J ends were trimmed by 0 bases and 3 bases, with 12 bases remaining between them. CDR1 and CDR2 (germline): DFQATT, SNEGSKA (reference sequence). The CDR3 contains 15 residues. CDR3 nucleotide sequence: TGCAGTGCTAGAGAAGGAGGGGCACTCAATCAGCCCCAGCATTTT. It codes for CSAREGGALNQPQHF.

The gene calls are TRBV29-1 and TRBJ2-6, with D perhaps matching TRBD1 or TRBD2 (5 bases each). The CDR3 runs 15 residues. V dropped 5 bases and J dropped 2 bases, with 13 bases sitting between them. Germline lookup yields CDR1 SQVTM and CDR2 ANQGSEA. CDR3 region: CSVRMRGTGANVLTF. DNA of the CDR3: TGCAGCGTTAGAATGAGGGGAACTGGGGCCAACGTCCTGACTTTC. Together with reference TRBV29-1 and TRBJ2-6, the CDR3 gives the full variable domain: SAVISQKPSRDICQRGTSLTIQCQVDSQVTMMFWYRQQPGQSLTLIATANQGSEATYESGFVIDKFPISRPNLTFSTLTVSNMSPEDSSIYLCSVRMRGTGANVLTFGAGSRLTVL.

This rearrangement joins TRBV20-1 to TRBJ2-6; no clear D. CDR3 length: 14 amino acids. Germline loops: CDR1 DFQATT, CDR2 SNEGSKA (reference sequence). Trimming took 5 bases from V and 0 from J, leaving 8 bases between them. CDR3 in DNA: TGCAGTGCTTACGAGACCTCTGGGGCCAACGTCCTGACTTTC. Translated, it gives CSAYETSGANVLTF.

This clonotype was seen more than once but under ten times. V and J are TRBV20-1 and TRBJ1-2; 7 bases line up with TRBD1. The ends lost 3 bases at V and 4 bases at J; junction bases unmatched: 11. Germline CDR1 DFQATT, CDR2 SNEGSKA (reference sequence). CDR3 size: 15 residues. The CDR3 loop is CSASVFRGQSYGYTF. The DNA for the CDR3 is TGCAGTGCTAGTGTTTTTAGGGGGCAAAGCTATGGCTACACCTTC.

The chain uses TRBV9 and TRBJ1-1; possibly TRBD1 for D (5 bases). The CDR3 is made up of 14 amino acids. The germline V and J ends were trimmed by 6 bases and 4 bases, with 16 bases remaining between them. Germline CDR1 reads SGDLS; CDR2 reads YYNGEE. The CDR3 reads CASTPGASGTEAFF. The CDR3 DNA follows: TGTGCCAGCACTCCCGGGGCTTCTGGCACTGAAGCTTTCTTT.

The CDR3 DNA reads as TGTGCCTGGAGGGTGGACAGCCCTTGGGAGTACGAGCAGTACTTC. Its protein is CAWRVDSPWEYEQYF. The J gene is TRBJ2-7, the V gene TRBV30; weak D call: TRBD1 (6 bases). This CDR3 is built from 15 residues. Trimming left V 3 bases short and J 4 bases short, with 19 bases between. Germline lookup yields CDR1 GTSNPN and CDR2 SVGIG (reference sequence). The full variable domain, with the rest looked up from reference TRBV30 and TRBJ2-7, is SQTIHQWPATLVQPVGSPLSLECTVEGTSNPNLYWYRQAAGRGLQLLFYSVGIGQISSEVPQNLSASRPQDRQFILSSKKLLLSDSGFYLCAWRVDSPWEYEQYFGPGTRLTVT.

CDR3 residues: CASSLAVGGPTEKLFF. Written as DNA, the CDR3 is TGTGCCAGCAGCTTAGCTGTTGGGGGACCCACTGAAAAACTGTTTTTT. The gene calls are TRBV13 and TRBJ1-4; perhaps TRBD1 as D (5 bases). In germline, CDR1 is PRHDT, CDR2 FYEKMQ (reference sequence). The CDR3 contains 16 residues. The V end lost 1 base, the J end lost 7 bases, and 16 bases lay between the germline ends.

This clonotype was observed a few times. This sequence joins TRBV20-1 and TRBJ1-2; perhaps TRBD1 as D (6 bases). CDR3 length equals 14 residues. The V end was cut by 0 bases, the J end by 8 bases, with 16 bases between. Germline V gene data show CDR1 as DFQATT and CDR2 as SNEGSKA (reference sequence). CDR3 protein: CSARDLPRGGGYTF. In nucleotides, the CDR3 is TGCAGTGCTAGAGATCTTCCCAGGGGAGGAGGCTACACCTTC.

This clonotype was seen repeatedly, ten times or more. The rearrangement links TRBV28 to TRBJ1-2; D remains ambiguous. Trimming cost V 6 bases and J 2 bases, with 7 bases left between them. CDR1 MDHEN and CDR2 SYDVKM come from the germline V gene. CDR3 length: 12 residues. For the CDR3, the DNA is TGTGCCAGCAGCTCCCGGAACTATGGCTACACCTTC. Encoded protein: CASSSRNYGYTF.

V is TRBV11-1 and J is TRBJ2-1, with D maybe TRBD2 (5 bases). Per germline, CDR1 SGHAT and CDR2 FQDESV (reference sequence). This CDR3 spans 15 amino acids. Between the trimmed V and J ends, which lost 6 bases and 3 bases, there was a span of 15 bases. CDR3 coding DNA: TGTGCCAGCAGGGCCCCTAGCATCTTCTACAATGAGCAGTTCTTC. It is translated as CASRAPSIFYNEQFF.

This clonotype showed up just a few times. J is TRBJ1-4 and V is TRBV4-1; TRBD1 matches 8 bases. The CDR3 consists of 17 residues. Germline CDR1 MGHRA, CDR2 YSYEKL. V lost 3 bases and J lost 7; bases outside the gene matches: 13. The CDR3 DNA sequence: TGCGCCAGCAGCCACCTTGGGCGAGACAGGGGAGTTGAAAAACTGTTTTTT. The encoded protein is CASSHLGRDRGVEKLFF.

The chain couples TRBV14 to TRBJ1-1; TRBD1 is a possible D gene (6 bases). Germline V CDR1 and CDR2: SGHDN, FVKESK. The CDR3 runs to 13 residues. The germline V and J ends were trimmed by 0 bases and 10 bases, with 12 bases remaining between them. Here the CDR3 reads CASSQDLKGGAFF. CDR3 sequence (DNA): TGTGCCAGCAGCCAAGATCTGAAGGGGGGAGCTTTCTTT.

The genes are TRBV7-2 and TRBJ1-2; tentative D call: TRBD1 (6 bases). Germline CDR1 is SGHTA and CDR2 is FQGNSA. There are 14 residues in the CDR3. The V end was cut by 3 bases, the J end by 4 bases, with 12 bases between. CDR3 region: CASSLGGRGYGYTF. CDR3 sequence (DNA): TGTGCCAGCAGCTTGGGGGGCAGGGGCTATGGCTACACCTTC.

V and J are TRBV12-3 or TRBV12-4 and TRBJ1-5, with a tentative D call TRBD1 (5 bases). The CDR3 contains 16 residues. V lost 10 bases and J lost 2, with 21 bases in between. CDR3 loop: CATSAGGNTGNQPQHF. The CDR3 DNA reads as TGTGCCACCTCTGCGGGGGGAAATACGGGCAATCAGCCCCAGCATTTT.

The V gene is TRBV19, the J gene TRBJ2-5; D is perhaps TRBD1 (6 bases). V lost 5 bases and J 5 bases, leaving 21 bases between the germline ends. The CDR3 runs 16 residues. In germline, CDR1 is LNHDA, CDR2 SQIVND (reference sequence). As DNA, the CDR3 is TGTGCCAGTAGTTGGGGGCGGATGGGAGTTGGGGAGACCCAGTACTTC. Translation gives CASSWGRMGVGETQYF. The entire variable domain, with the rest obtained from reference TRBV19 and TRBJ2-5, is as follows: DGGITQSPKYLFRKEGQNVTLSCEQNLNHDAMYWYRQDPGQGLRLIYYSQIVNDFQKGDIAEGYSVSREKKESFPLTVTSAQKNPTAFYLCASSWGRMGVGETQYFGPGTRLLVL.

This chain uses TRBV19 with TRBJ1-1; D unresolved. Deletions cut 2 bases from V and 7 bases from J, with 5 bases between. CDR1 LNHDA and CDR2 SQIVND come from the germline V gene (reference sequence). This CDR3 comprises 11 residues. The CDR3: CASSIHSEAFF. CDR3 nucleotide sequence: TGTGCCAGTAGTATACATAGTGAAGCTTTCTTT.

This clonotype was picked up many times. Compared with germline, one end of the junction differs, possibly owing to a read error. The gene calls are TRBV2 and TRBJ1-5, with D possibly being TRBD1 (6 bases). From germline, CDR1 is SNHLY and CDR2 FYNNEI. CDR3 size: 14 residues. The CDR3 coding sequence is TGTGCCAGCAGTCAAGCCACAGGGAATCAGCCCCAGCATTTT. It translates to CASSQATGNQPQHF.

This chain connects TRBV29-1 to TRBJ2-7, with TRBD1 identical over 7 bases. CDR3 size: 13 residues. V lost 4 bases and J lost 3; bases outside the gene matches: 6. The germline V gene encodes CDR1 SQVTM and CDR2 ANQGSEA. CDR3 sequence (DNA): TGCAGCGTTGGGCTGACAGGGAGCTACGAGCAGTACTTC. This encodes CSVGLTGSYEQYF.